These T cell receptor beta chains were read from a single sample in a study of radiation and T cells in renal cell carcinoma. Method: immunoSEQ multiplex PCR; TCRdb's copy keeps in-frame clones and lacks some. The table lists fewer than 200,000 clones, about 88% of them singletons. The sequenced sample was blood, obtained from a patient whose treatment included radiotherapy and nephrectomy. Source of these receptors: a woman aged 50 to 65 with renal cell carcinoma. CDR3s include the opening cysteine and the closing phenylalanine or tryptophan. D genes are given only for firm matches.

v_call,d_call,j_call,cdr3_aa
TRBV4-1,-,TRBJ1-4,CASSQDGPGNEKLFF
TRBV7-9,-,TRBJ1-4,CASSLKAGWRATNEKLFF
TRBV5-1,-,TRBJ2-5,CASSSNQGGSETQYF
TRBV18,-,TRBJ1-6,CASSPEGLGSPLHF
TRBV7-9,-,TRBJ2-1,CASSLAQLYNEQFF
TRBV29-1,-,TRBJ2-3,CSVDGQYGDTQYF
TRBV7-9,-,TRBJ2-3,CASSLGPGGSDTQYF
TRBV7-8,-,TRBJ1-6,CASSLNRDNSPLHF
TRBV2,TRBD1,TRBJ2-2,CASSSQGEPGELFF
TRBV5-5,-,TRBJ2-2,CASRRTVNSNTGELFF
TRBV5-4,-,TRBJ1-1,CASTQTGQGNTEAFF
TRBV5-1,-,TRBJ1-1,CASSLVGSRTEAFF
TRBV5-1,TRBD1,TRBJ2-1,CASSLGTGQVWQQFF
TRBV7-2,TRBD2,TRBJ2-3,CASSLGPSGGASDTQYF
TRBV11-2,-,TRBJ2-1,CASSLDLAKFF
TRBV5-8,TRBD1,TRBJ2-3,CASSSTGVIVDTQYF
TRBV7-3,TRBD1,TRBJ1-2,CASSLGGGVYGYTF
TRBV6-5,-,TRBJ1-4,CASSYDTRITNEKLFF
TRBV27,TRBD1,TRBJ2-7,CASSPWTGDEQYF
TRBV6-1,-,TRBJ2-1,CASRASTFYNEQFF
TRBV5-1,TRBD2,TRBJ2-5,CASSPGLAGGPETQYF
TRBV9,TRBD1,TRBJ2-7,CASSINYRGEYEQYF
TRBV4-1,-,TRBJ2-7,CASSQVGGSSYEQYF
TRBV18,TRBD1,TRBJ1-1,CASSLGQGANTEAFF
TRBV4-2,-,TRBJ2-7,CASSQETSSYEQYF
TRBV29-1,-,TRBJ1-2,CSVRRDRTSEGYTF
TRBV7-2,-,TRBJ1-2,CASSTMNYGYTF
TRBV6-5,-,TRBJ1-1,CASNPYGGSGTEAFF
TRBV6-1,-,TRBJ1-1,CASSKNTEAFF
TRBV19,-,TRBJ2-2,CASSVLWTFKNTGELFF
TRBV2,TRBD2,TRBJ2-5,CASSGSGTSGETQYF
TRBV7-6,TRBD2,TRBJ2-1,CASSSLAGGYNEQFF
TRBV6-5,TRBD1,TRBJ1-2,CASSYEGTGNGYTF
TRBV29-1,TRBD1,TRBJ2-7,CSAEGQGGYEQYF
TRBV5-6,-,TRBJ1-6,CASSLVGVNSPLHF
TRBV4-1,TRBD1,TRBJ1-5,CASSLGTGGYNQPQHF
TRBV29-1,TRBD2,-,CSVLPEVAGGLYEQYF
TRBV7-2,-,TRBJ1-5,CASSLAPGFSNQPQHF
TRBV5-5,-,TRBJ2-3,CASSLEDLTDTQYF
TRBV30,-,TRBJ1-2,CAWSRTVSGRNYGYTF
TRBV6-1,TRBD1,TRBJ2-2,CASSYTGGNGELFF
TRBV7-6,-,TRBJ2-7,CASSDTYEQYF
TRBV5-1,-,TRBJ2-7,CASTGLPFSYEQYF
TRBV14,TRBD1,TRBJ1-5,CASSPFRGREPQHF
TRBV4-2,-,TRBJ1-1,CASSQDQGTYTEAFF
TRBV12-5,-,TRBJ1-2,CASGLDRVGGYTF
TRBV10-2,-,TRBJ2-5,CASSGYLGETQYF
TRBV4-2,-,TRBJ1-2,CASSQDKGKEAGYGYTF
TRBV25-1,-,TRBJ2-7,CASSGVGAYEQYF
TRBV7-2,-,TRBJ2-7,CASSLAGPHSNEQYF
TRBV7-8,-,TRBJ2-7,CASSSGVAGQYEQYF
TRBV7-2,TRBD2,TRBJ2-7,CASSFGTSGEAYEQYF
TRBV7-2,-,TRBJ1-6,CASSLGPGNNSPLHF
TRBV6-1,-,TRBJ1-5,CASSGGFNQPQHF
TRBV7-2,-,TRBJ1-2,CASSPGRAYGYTF
TRBV5-1,-,TRBJ1-4,CASSLATVTFATNEKLFF
TRBV5-1,-,TRBJ1-1,CASSLVPGAGFEAFF
TRBV9,TRBD1,TRBJ1-2,CASSGTGRVYGYTF